The entry that follows covers one TCR beta chain sequence. These data originate in a study of blood T cell repertoires in COVID-19. In the study overall: Samples representing acute and convalescent COVID-19 were sourced from the United States, Italy and Spain. Sources were T cells, B-cell-depleted T cells, or PBMCs; the material itself was cDNA or gDNA.

Per the original methods: Researchers report that nucleated cell counts were estimated from reference gene primer amplification. Sequencing was performed with immunoSEQ multiplex PCR; in TCRdb, only in-frame clones are kept and a portion is missing. V, J and clone size derive from that table, while D and trimming were established from the DNA sequence. The sample yields about 290,000 clones, approximately 86% seen once. Sequences were obtained from peripheral blood. The TCR originated in a woman aged 45-65 years with active or convalescent COVID-19.

CDR3 protein: CASSTTGGEGVQHF. CDR3 nucleotide sequence: TGTGCCAGCAGTACCACAGGGGGCGAGGGGGTCCAGCATTTT. V and J are TRBV2 and TRBJ1-5; 9 positions match TRBD1. J lost 12 bases, V lost 5 bases, and 11 bases had no gene match. From germline, CDR1 is SNHLY and CDR2 FYNNEI. The CDR3 extends over 14 amino acids.